Included here is one T cell receptor (beta chain) sequence, with context. The protocol was immunoSEQ multiplex PCR, while the TCRdb copy is restricted to in-frame clones and leaves out a portion. Of 110,000 to 150,000 clones in the sample, more than 75% were seen once. V dropped 4 bases and J dropped 5; count of bases not matched to a gene: 5. CDR3 length: 14 amino acids. Looked up from germline, CDR1 is LNHNV and CDR2 is YYDKDF (reference sequence). This specimen comes from a study of blood T cell repertoires in COVID-19. Across the study: Samples taken during acute and convalescent COVID-19 were collected in the United States, Italy and Spain. In each case, the material was cDNA or gDNA derived from T cells, B-cell-depleted T cells, or PBMCs.

This rearrangement joins TRBV15 to TRBJ1-3; 7 bases match TRBD1. The TCR was taken from a woman between 65 and 79 years old with COVID-19, enrolled during active disease. Sequenced input: peripheral blood. The CDR3 bases are TGTGCCACCAGCATTGGACAGGAGAGAAACACCATATATTTT. It translates to CATSIGQERNTIYF.